This T cell receptor beta chain appears in the sequencing data of a study of radiotherapy plus CTLA-4 blockade in lung cancer. General study results and limits: Early blood T cell clone changes and increased post-radiation serum interferon-beta were reportedly the strongest response predictors.

To note about this clone: Antigen unknown.

Produced via immunoSEQ multiplex PCR; TCRdb's table is partial and in-frame only. The sample contains 70,000 to 95,000 clones, roughly 86% of which appear only once. From germline, CDR1 is SGHRS and CDR2 YFSETQ. The CDR3 has 18 residues. With 4 bases clipped from V and 5 bases from J, the junction kept 16 bases outside the gene matches. This chain joins TRBV5-1 and TRBJ2-1, with TRBD1 matching 9 bases. The origin of this receptor is a human donor with non-small cell lung cancer that progressed on radiotherapy plus ipilimumab. The sequenced sample was peripheral blood, obtained from a patient treated with radiotherapy plus ipilimumab. CDR3 loop: CASSPGTGYAGPDNEQFF. CDR3 nucleotide sequence: TGCGCCAGCAGCCCGGGGACAGGGTACGCGGGACCGGACAATGAGCAGTTCTTC.